The rows below give T cell receptor beta chains drawn from one sample of a study of T cell repertoires in cytomegalovirus infection. TCRdb re-analysed the reads in MiXCR, keeping a single row per CDR3 protein. The table records under 350,000 distinct CDR3 sequences, around 9.6% of them present only once. Material: PBMCs. These receptors were obtained from a human donor in good health (CMV status not recorded). Some clones in this sample may be carry-over from other donors' samples. Both conserved end residues are part of each CDR3. The order of the fields is J gene, V gene, CDR3 length, clone size, D gene, CDR3 protein, CDR3 DNA. D genes are given only for firm matches. Not every row has a clone size; where given, it reads once, few, many or a size class.

TRBJ2-3	TRBV7-2	15	many	.	CASSPRPSRTDTQYF	TGTGCCAGCAGCCCCAGACCCTCCCGCACAGATACGCAGTATTTT
TRBJ2-1	TRBV3-1	13	many	.	CASSLRGSNEQFF	TGTGCCAGCAGCCTCAGGGGTTCCAATGAGCAGTTCTTC
TRBJ1-5	TRBV10-3	15	few	.	CAISSTREPNQPQHF	TGTGCCATCAGTTCGACGAGGGAGCCTAATCAGCCCCAGCATTTT
TRBJ1-5	TRBV7-2	13	many	.	CASRKNPSQPQHF	TGTGCCAGCAGGAAAAACCCATCGCAGCCCCAGCATTTT
TRBJ1-1	TRBV18	15	.	.	CASSPDVGALAEAFF	TGTGCCAGCTCACCGGACGTCGGGGCGCTAGCTGAAGCTTTCTTT
TRBJ1-1	TRBV5-5	14	many	.	CASSAGHLNTEAFF	TGTGCCAGCAGCGCAGGACATCTGAACACTGAAGCTTTCTTT
TRBJ2-3	TRBV24-1	12	many	.	CATSHPGDTQYF	TGTGCCACCAGTCACCCGGGGGATACGCAGTATTTT
TRBJ2-2	TRBV6-2/TRBV6-3	17	.	TRBD1	CASTSFGGTGNTGELFF	TGTGCCAGCACCTCCTTTGGGGGGACAGGGAACACCGGGGAGCTGTTTTTT
TRBJ2-7	TRBV18	15	few	TRBD1	CASSPQRQGAYEQYF	TGTGCCAGCTCACCACAGCGACAGGGAGCCTACGAGCAGTACTTC
TRBJ2-5	TRBV7-9	12	many	.	CASSTRWETQYF	TGTGCCAGCAGCACAAGGTGGGAGACCCAGTACTTC
TRBJ2-1	TRBV20-1	13	many	.	CSATDGTYNEQFF	TGCAGTGCTACAGACGGAACCTACAATGAGCAGTTCTTC
TRBJ1-1	TRBV7-3	13	many	.	CASSLQDYTEAFF	TGTGCCAGCAGCTTACAGGATTACACTGAAGCTTTCTTT
TRBJ2-3	TRBV2	15	many	TRBD1	CASSVSRGSTDTQYF	TGTGCCAGCAGTGTATCCAGGGGGAGCACAGATACGCAGTATTTT
TRBJ2-1	TRBV29-1	13	.	.	CSVARVSYNEQFF	TGCAGCGTAGCCAGGGTCTCTTACAATGAGCAGTTCTTC
TRBJ2-2	TRBV2	14	many	.	CASRSGGVTGELFF	TGTGCCAGCAGATCTGGCGGGGTAACCGGGGAGCTGTTTTTT
TRBJ1-1	TRBV7-9	14	many	TRBD1	CASSSGTVNTEAFF	TGTGCCAGCAGCTCCGGGACAGTGAACACTGAAGCTTTCTTT
TRBJ2-7	TRBV7-8	15	few	.	CASSIWGENTYEQYF	TGTGCCAGCAGCATATGGGGGGAAAATACCTACGAGCAGTACTTC